Shown below are 29 T cell receptor beta chains from a single sample sequenced in a study of blood T cell repertoires in COVID-19. TCRdb's table, derived via immunoSEQ multiplex PCR, lists solely in-frame clones and lacks some. Altogether about 170,000 clones are present, around 84% being singletons, with the ten largest covering about 15%. The sample comprised peripheral blood. These receptors were collected from a woman in her seventies with COVID-19, enrolled during active disease.

J is TRBJ2-1 and V is TRBV12-2; the DNA was not compared with TRBD2, the D call given in the table. TRBV12-2 is a documented pseudogene. CDR3 length equals 15 residues. The CDR3 sequence: CASRFPPTSYNEQFF. The DNA of the CDR3 is TGTGCAAGTCGCTTCCCCCCTACTAGCTACAATGAGCAGTTCTTC.

Points on this clone: The junction departs from the called germline gene at one end, perhaps through a read error. The gene calls are TRBV27 and TRBJ1-1, with 9 bases lining up with TRBD1. The CDR3 contains 16 residues. Germline CDR1 is MNHEY and CDR2 is SMNVEV (reference sequence). The CDR3 protein is CASSLLPGQGNPEAFF. The CDR3 nucleotides are TGTGCCAGCAGTTTACTCCCCGGACAGGGGAACCCTGAAGCTTTCTTT.

The table lists this clone with a few counts. V is TRBV3-1 (or the pseudogene TRBV3-2) and J is TRBJ1-3; 7 nucleotides line up with TRBD1. CDR3 length equals 14 residues. From germline, CDR1 is LGHDT and CDR2 YNNKEL (reference sequence). V trimming: 5 bases; J trimming: 4 bases; junction bases outside the gene matches: 5. The CDR3 bases are TGTGCCAGCAGCGAGGGGGCGCGAGGAAACACCATATATTTT. This codes for CASSEGARGNTIYF.

V is TRBV18 and J is TRBJ2-7, with TRBD1 as a possible D gene (5 bases). With 3 bases removed from V and 2 bases from J, the gap between germline ends came to 11 bases. Germline V gene data show CDR1 as KGHSH and CDR2 as LQKENI. The CDR3 totals 14 residues. This chain's CDR3 is CASSPGQGPYEQYF. The CDR3 coding sequence is TGTGCCAGCTCACCGGGCCAGGGCCCCTACGAGCAGTACTTC.

The chain uses TRBV5-1 and TRBJ1-6; 7 bases agree with TRBD1. V shed 3 bases, J shed 7 bases, and the junction held 7 bases outside the gene matches. This CDR3 contains 15 residues. From germline, CDR1 is SGHRS and CDR2 YFSETQ. This chain's CDR3 is CASSSEGAPNSPLHF. In DNA, the CDR3 is TGCGCCAGCAGCTCGGAGGGGGCACCGAATTCACCCCTCCACTTT.

The J gene is TRBJ1-2, the V gene TRBV30, with 9 bases identical to TRBD1. Trimming removed 4 bases from V and 4 bases from J; junction bases left unmatched: 4. Germline-derived CDR1 and CDR2 are GTSNPN and SVGIG (reference sequence). The CDR3 extends over 13 amino acids. CDR3 nucleotides: TGTGCCTGGATACCGGGACAGGGCTATGGCTACACCTTC. Residues: CAWIPGQGYGYTF.

This chain links TRBV5-6 with TRBJ2-3, with TRBD2 matching over 8 bases. Trimming cost V 3 bases and J 7 bases; bases outside gene matches: 10. Germline V gene sequence: CDR1 SGHDT, CDR2 YYEEEE. This CDR3 is built from 15 residues. The CDR3 DNA follows: TGTGCCAGCAGCTCGATGGGACTAGTATCTAATACGCAGTATTTT. As protein: CASSSMGLVSNTQYF.

The chain recombines TRBV7-2 with TRBJ1-6; D is uncertain. The germline gives CDR1 SGHTA, CDR2 FQGNSA. The CDR3 spans 15 residues. V gave up 3 bases and J gave up 4 bases, with 10 bases separating them. The CDR3 reads CASSLGGVYNSPLHF. The CDR3 DNA reads TGTGCCAGCAGCTTGGGCGGGGTGTATAATTCACCCCTCCACTTT.

The gene calls are TRBV6-5 and TRBJ2-3; TRBD1 agrees at 9 bases. The germline V gene encodes CDR1 MNHEY and CDR2 SVGAGI. The CDR3 totals 15 residues. The junction had 6 bases not matched to a gene; V was cut back by 6 bases and J by 2 bases. The CDR3 region is CASRPGDRDTDTQYF. The CDR3 nucleotides are TGTGCCAGCAGACCGGGGGACAGGGACACAGATACGCAGTATTTT.

This chain links TRBV7-2 with TRBJ2-1; no clear D. Between the trimmed V and J ends, which lost 5 bases and 1 base, there was a span of 9 bases. Germline-derived CDR1 and CDR2 are SGHTA and FQGNSA. The CDR3 length is 14 residues. CDR3 DNA sequence: TGTGCCAGCAGCATCCTACGATCCTACAATGAGCAGTTCTTC. Translation: CASSILRSYNEQFF.

In its sample, this clone was seen once. The chain is built from TRBV5-5 and TRBJ2-2; 11 bases agree with TRBD2. The ends lost 4 bases at V and 0 bases at J; junction bases unmatched: 8. This CDR3 contains 18 residues. CDR1 is SGHKS, CDR2 YYEKEE, per germline (reference sequence). The CDR3 sequence is CASSLKGTSGANTGELFF. The DNA for the CDR3 is TGTGCCAGCAGCCTAAAAGGGACTAGCGGAGCGAACACCGGGGAGCTGTTTTTT.

This rearrangement joins TRBV5-8 to TRBJ2-5; no clear D. This CDR3 region has 12 residues. The germline gives CDR1 SGHTS, CDR2 YDEGEE. Trimming cost V 1 base and J 4 bases, with 5 bases left between them. The CDR3 bases are TGTGCCAGCAGCTTGAGCCGAGAGACCCAGTACTTC. As protein: CASSLSRETQYF. The entire variable domain, with the rest obtained from reference TRBV5-8 and TRBJ2-5, is as follows: EAGVTQSPTHLIKTRGQQATLRCSPISGHTSVYWYQQALGLGLQFLLWYDEGEERNRGNFPPRFSGRQFPNYSSELNVNALELEDSALYLCASSLSRETQYFGPGTRLLVL.

The V call is TRBV12-3 or TRBV12-4, the J call TRBJ2-4; 7 nucleotides agree with TRBD1. After removal of 5 bases from V and 5 bases from J, the junction contained 3 bases not matched to a gene. CDR3 size: 13 residues. CDR3 sequence: CASSAQGENIQYF. The CDR3 bases are TGTGCCAGCAGTGCGCAGGGGGAAAACATTCAGTACTTC.

Comment on this clone: Other DNA sequences of this sample code for an identical CDR3. The chain employs TRBV3-1 (or the pseudogene TRBV3-2) and TRBJ1-2; D gene ambiguous. Germline V gene lookup returns CDR1 LGHDT and CDR2 YNNKEL (reference sequence). The CDR3 sequence is 15 residues long. The germline V and J ends were trimmed by 4 bases and 0 bases, with 12 bases remaining between them. The CDR3 DNA sequence: TGTGCCAGCAGCCCCCCCGGGCGGGCTAACTATGGCTACACCTTC. Translation: CASSPPGRANYGYTF.

The rearrangement joins TRBV6-6 to TRBJ1-3; TRBD1 matches at 8 bases. CDR1 MNHNY and CDR2 SVGAGI come from the germline V gene (reference sequence). This CDR3 has 16 residues. Unmatched junction bases numbered 4, after V lost 0 bases and J lost 3 bases. CDR3 sequence reads: CASSYSGRGRGNTIYF. Here the CDR3 DNA reads TGTGCCAGCAGTTACTCCGGCAGGGGGCGTGGAAACACCATATATTTT.

The genes are TRBV6-1 and TRBJ1-1; 7 bases match TRBD1. J was trimmed by 3 bases and V by 4 bases; bases with no gene match: 14. CDR3 length: 17 amino acids. Germline V gives CDR1 MNHNS, CDR2 SASEGT. DNA of the CDR3: TGTGCCAGCAGTGGAGGAAGGGGGCGTACCGGGGACACTGAAGCTTTCTTT. It codes for CASSGGRGRTGDTEAFF.

The V call is TRBV28, the J call TRBJ1-5; D unclear. The length of the CDR3 is 11 residues. Trimming took 8 bases from V and 3 from J, leaving 5 bases between them. CDR1 and CDR2 from the germline V gene are MDHEN and SYDVKM. This chain's CDR3 is CASVSNQPQHF. DNA for the CDR3: TGTGCCAGCGTATCCAATCAGCCCCAGCATTTT.

The rearrangement links TRBV6-5 to TRBJ2-3; tentatively, D is TRBD1 (6 bases). Trimming removed 8 bases at V and 2 bases at J, with 14 bases between. This CDR3 has 14 residues. CDR1 MNHEY and CDR2 SVGAGI come from the germline V gene. Here the CDR3 reads CASRDNFPTDTQYF. The CDR3 coding sequence is TGTGCCAGCCGGGACAACTTCCCCACAGATACGCAGTATTTT.

The V gene is TRBV5-5, the J gene TRBJ2-7; tentatively, D is TRBD2 (5 bases). The CDR3 covers 15 residues. Trimming took off 2 bases at V and 3 bases at J, with 15 bases between the two ends. From germline, CDR1 is SGHKS and CDR2 YYEKEE (reference sequence). CDR3 residues: CASSLFGEGRYEQYF. The CDR3 DNA reads as TGTGCCAGCAGCTTATTCGGTGAGGGTCGCTACGAGCAGTACTTC.

The chain is built from TRBV3-1 (or the pseudogene TRBV3-2) and TRBJ1-2; possible D gene TRBD1, 6 bases. V shed 1 base and J shed 7 bases, with 13 bases lying between them. The CDR3 extends over 14 amino acids. Germline V CDR1 and CDR2: LGHDT, YNNKEL (reference sequence). The CDR3 region is CASSQAPGEGGYTF. The CDR3 DNA reads TGTGCCAGCAGCCAAGCTCCAGGGGAGGGTGGCTACACCTTC.

This rearrangement joins TRBV27 to TRBJ2-3; 8 nucleotides agree with TRBD1. Germline trimming cut 5 bases from V and 1 base from J; bases unmatched to any gene: 8. Germline V CDR1 and CDR2: MNHEY, SMNVEV (reference sequence). The CDR3 runs to 16 residues. CDR3 DNA sequence: TGTGCCAGCAGTCCATCCCCGACAGGGGGCACAGATACGCAGTATTTT. Amino acids: CASSPSPTGGTDTQYF.

The chain carries TRBV28 and TRBJ2-1, with 10 bases that match TRBD2. Trimming took 7 bases from V and 7 from J; bases not matched to a gene: 16. CDR3 length: 17 residues. Looked up from germline, CDR1 is MDHEN and CDR2 is SYDVKM. The CDR3 DNA sequence: TGTGCCAGCAAGGGGGCGCATCGAGCGGGAGGGCAGAATGAGCAGTTCTTC. As protein: CASKGAHRAGGQNEQFF.

The gene calls are TRBV6-5 and TRBJ1-6, with D possibly matching TRBD1 (6 bases). The V end lost 2 bases, the J end lost 12 bases, and 20 bases lay between the germline ends. CDR3 length equals 16 residues. Germline V gene sequence: CDR1 MNHEY, CDR2 SVGAGI. As DNA, the CDR3 is TGTGCCAGCAGTTACAATCGTGGTGGGGGCCGGAAACCCCTCCACTTT. Protein sequence: CASSYNRGGGRKPLHF.

The V and J genes are TRBV5-1 and TRBJ2-1; 9 nucleotides match TRBD1. V shed 4 bases, J shed 7 bases, and the junction held 12 bases outside the gene matches. The germline gives CDR1 SGHRS, CDR2 YFSETQ. The CDR3 loop spans 16 amino acids. The CDR3 coding sequence is TGCGCCAGCAGCAAATCCGGGACAGGGAATAGAAATGAGCAGTTCTTC. This gives the protein CASSKSGTGNRNEQFF.

This clone showed up many times. The chain links TRBV6-5 to TRBJ2-1; D possibly corresponds to TRBD2 (5 bases). Deletions cut 9 bases from V and 2 bases from J, with 11 bases between. The CDR3 length is 13 residues. The germline V gene encodes CDR1 MNHEY and CDR2 SVGAGI. CDR3 nucleotides: TGTGCCAGTGATCGAGGGACCTACAATGAGCAGTTCTTC. Translating it yields CASDRGTYNEQFF.

Only one count was recorded for this clone. V usage is TRBV2 and J usage is TRBJ2-7, with 10 bases aligning to TRBD2. V lost 10 bases to trimming and J lost 1 base; unmatched junction nucleotides: 7. This CDR3 is built from 14 residues. The V gene's germline CDR1 is SNHLY and CDR2 FYNNEI. In DNA form, the CDR3 reads TGTGCCACGCGAGCGGGAGGGGGATCCTACGAGCAGTACTTC. This gives the protein CATRAGGGSYEQYF.

The rearrangement joins TRBV29-1 to TRBJ2-2; possibly TRBD1 for D (6 bases). This CDR3 comprises 11 residues. Germline CDR1 reads SQVTM; CDR2 reads ANQGSEA. Deletions cut 8 bases from V and 6 bases from J, with 10 bases between. CDR3 protein: CSYRVAGELFF. CDR3 DNA sequence: TGCAGCTACAGGGTTGCCGGGGAGCTGTTTTTT.

The sample holds a few counts of this clone. The rearrangement links TRBV2 to TRBJ2-7; a weak D match, TRBD2 (7 bases). V lost 4 bases and J 3 bases, leaving 13 bases between the germline ends. The CDR3 is 14 residues long. Germline values: CDR1 SNHLY, CDR2 FYNNEI. In DNA, the CDR3 is TGTGCCAGCAGTGGTGTCGGGGGGCGCTACGAGCAGTACGTC. Translation gives CASSGVGGRYEQYV.

The chain has TRBV19 and TRBJ1-5, with a possible D match to TRBD1 (5 bases). The CDR3 spans 15 residues. Germline assignment: CDR1 LNHDA and CDR2 SQIVND (reference sequence). Trimming removed 8 bases from V and 0 bases from J, with 14 bases in between. CDR3 nucleotide sequence: TGTGCCAGTGACTATGGGGGGTATAGCAATCAGCCCCAGCATTTT. It yields the protein CASDYGGYSNQPQHF.